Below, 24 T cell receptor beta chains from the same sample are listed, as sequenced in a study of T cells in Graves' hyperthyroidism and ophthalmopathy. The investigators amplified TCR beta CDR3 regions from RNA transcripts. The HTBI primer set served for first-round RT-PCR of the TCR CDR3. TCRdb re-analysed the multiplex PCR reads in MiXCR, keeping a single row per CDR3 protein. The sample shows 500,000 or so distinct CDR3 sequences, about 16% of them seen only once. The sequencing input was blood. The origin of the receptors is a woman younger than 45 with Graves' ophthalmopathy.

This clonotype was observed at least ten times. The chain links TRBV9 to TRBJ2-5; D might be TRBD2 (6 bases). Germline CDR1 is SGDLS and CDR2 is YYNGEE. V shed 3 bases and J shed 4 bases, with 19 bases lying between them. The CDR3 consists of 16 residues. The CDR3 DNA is TGTGCCAGCAGCGGGAGCGGCGGGATCGCCGGAGAGACCCAGTACTTC. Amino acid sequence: CASSGSGGIAGETQYF.

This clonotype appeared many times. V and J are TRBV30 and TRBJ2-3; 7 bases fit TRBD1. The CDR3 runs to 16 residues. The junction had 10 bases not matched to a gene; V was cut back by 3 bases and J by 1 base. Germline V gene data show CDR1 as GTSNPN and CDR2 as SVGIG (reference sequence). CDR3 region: CAWSFPPGGGTDTQYF. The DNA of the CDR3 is TGTGCCTGGAGCTTCCCACCAGGGGGTGGCACAGATACGCAGTATTTT.

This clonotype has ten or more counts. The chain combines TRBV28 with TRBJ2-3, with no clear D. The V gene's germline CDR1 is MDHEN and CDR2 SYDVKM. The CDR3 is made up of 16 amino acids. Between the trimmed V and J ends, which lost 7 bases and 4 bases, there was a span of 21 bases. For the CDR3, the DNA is TGTGCCAGCACCCCAAGCGTGTCTCACGATGCAGATACGCAGTATTTT. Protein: CASTPSVSHDADTQYF.

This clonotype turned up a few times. The CDR3 DNA reads TGCAGTGCTCGCCCCACAGGGTTCCAAGCTAACTATGGCTACACCTTC. Its protein is CSARPTGFQANYGYTF. The chain links TRBV20-1 to TRBJ1-2; the D gene is possibly TRBD1 (6 bases). V gave up 5 bases and J gave up 0 bases, with 19 bases separating them. CDR3 length: 16 amino acids. The germline CDR1 and CDR2 sequences are DFQATT and SNEGSKA (reference sequence).

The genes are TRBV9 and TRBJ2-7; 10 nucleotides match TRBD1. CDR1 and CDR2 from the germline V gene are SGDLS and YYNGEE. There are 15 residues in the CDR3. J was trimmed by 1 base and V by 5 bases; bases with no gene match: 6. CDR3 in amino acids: CASSVQGQGSYEQYF. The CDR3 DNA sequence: TGTGCCAGCAGTGTCCAGGGACAGGGGTCCTACGAGCAGTACTTC.

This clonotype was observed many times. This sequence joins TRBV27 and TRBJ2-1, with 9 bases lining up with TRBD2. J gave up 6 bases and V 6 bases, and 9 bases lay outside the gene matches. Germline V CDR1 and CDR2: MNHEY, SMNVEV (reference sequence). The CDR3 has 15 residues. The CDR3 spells CASSPVASGANEQFF. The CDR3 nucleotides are TGTGCCAGCAGCCCAGTGGCTAGCGGGGCCAATGAGCAGTTCTTC.

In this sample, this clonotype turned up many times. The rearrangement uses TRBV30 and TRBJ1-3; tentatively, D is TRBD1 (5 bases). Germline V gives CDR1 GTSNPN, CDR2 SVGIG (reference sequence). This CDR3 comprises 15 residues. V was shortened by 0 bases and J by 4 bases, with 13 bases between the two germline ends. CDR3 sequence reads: CAWSVKSGRGNTIYF. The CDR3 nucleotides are TGTGCCTGGAGTGTAAAGTCAGGGAGAGGAAACACCATATATTTT.

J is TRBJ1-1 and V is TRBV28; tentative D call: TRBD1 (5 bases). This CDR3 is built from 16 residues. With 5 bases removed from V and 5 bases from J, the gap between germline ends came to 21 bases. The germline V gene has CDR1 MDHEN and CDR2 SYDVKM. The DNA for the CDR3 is TGTGCCAGCAGTCTAACGTCCAGGGCGTGGCAGACTGAAGCTTTCTTT. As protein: CASSLTSRAWQTEAFF.

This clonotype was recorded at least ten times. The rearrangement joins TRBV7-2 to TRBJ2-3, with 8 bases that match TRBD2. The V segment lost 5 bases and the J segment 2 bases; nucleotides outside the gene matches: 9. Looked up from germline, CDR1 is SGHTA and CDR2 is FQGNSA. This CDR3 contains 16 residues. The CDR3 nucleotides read TGTGCCAGCAGCACTAGCGGACCTACCGTCACAGATACGCAGTATTTT. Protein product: CASSTSGPTVTDTQYF. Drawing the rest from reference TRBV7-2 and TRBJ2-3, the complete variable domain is GAGVSQSPSNKVTEKGKDVELRCDPISGHTALYWYRQSLGQGLEFLIYFQGNSAPDKSGLPSDRFSAERTGGSVSTLTIQRTQQEDSAVYLCASSTSGPTVTDTQYFGPGTRLTVL.

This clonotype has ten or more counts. The CDR3 here is CASSFLRGSRNEQFF. CDR3 in DNA: TGTGCCAGCAGCTTCTTGCGGGGGTCTCGGAATGAGCAGTTCTTC. The rearrangement uses TRBV11-2 and TRBJ2-1, with TRBD2 matching 7 bases. J was trimmed by 7 bases and V by 3 bases; bases with no gene match: 9. Germline loops: CDR1 SGHAT, CDR2 FQNNGV. This CDR3 has 15 residues.

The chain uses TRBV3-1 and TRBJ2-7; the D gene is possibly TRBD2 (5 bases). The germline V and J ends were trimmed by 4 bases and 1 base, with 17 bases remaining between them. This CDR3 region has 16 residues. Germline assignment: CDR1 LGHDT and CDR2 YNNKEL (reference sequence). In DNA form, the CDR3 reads TGTGCCAGCAGCCCCGAACCTTATAGCGAGTCCTACGAGCAGTACTTC. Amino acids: CASSPEPYSESYEQYF.

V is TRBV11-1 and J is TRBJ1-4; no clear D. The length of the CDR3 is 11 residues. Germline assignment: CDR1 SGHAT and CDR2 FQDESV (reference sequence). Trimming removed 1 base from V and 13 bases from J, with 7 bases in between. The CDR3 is CASSLGGRLFF. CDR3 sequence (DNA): TGTGCCAGCAGCTTAGGGGGAAGACTGTTTTTT. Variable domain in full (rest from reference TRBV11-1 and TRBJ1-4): EAEVAQSPRYKITEKSQAVAFWCDPISGHATLYWYRQILGQGPELLVQFQDESVVDDSQLPKDRFSAERLKGVDSTLKIQPAELGDSAMYLCASSLGGRLFFGSGTQLSVL.

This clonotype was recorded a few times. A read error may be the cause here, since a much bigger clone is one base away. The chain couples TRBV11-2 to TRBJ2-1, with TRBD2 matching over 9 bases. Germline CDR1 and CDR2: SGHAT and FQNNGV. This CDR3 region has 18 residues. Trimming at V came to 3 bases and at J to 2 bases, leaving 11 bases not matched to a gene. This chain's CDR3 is CASSFPAGLAGTYNEQFF. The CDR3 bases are TGTGCCAGCAGCTTTCCCGCGGGACTAGCTGGTACCTACAATGAGCAGTTCTTC.

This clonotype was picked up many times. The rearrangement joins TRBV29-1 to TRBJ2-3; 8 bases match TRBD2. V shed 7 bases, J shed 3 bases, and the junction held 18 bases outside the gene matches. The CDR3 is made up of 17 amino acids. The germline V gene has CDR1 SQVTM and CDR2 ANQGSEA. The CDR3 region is CSAPRGSGIWRTDTQYF. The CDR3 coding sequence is TGCAGCGCCCCTAGGGGTAGCGGGATTTGGAGGACAGATACGCAGTATTTT.

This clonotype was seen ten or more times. CDR3 sequence (DNA): TGTGCCAGCAGCTTAGGGAGACAGAGCCCAGTAAGCTATGGCTACACCTTC. Residues: CASSLGRQSPVSYGYTF. This chain uses TRBV7-8 with TRBJ1-2, with D possibly matching TRBD1 (5 bases). The CDR3 totals 17 residues. Germline lookup yields CDR1 SGHVS and CDR2 FQNEAQ. V lost 1 base and J lost 4, with 19 bases in between.

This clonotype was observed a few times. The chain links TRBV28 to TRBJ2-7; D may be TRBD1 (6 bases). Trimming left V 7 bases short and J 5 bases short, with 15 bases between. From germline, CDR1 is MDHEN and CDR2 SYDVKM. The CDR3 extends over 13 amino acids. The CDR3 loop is CASMIGGWNEQYF. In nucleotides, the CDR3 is TGTGCCAGCATGATAGGGGGTTGGAACGAGCAGTACTTC.

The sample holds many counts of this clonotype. In DNA form, the CDR3 reads TGTGCCAGCAGAAATAGGAGAGGGAGTAAGCAATACAATGAGCAGTTCTTC. Translating it yields CASRNRRGSKQYNEQFF. The rearrangement joins TRBV2 to TRBJ2-1; possible D gene TRBD2, 5 bases. The CDR3 spans 17 residues. In germline, CDR1 is SNHLY, CDR2 FYNNEI. The V gene lost 6 bases and the J gene lost 4 bases, with 22 bases spanning the gap.

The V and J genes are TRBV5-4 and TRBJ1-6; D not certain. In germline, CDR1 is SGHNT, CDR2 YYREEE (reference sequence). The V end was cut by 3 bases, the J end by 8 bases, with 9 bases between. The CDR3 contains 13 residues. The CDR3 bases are TGTGCCAGCAGCTCGGCTCTGGATTCACCCCTCCACTTT. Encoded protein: CASSSALDSPLHF. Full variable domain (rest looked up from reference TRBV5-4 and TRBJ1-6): ETGVTQSPTHLIKTRGQQVTLRCSSQSGHNTVSWYQQALGQGPQFIFQYYREEENGRGNFPPRFSGLQFPNYSSELNVNALELDDSALYLCASSSALDSPLHFGNGTRLTVT.

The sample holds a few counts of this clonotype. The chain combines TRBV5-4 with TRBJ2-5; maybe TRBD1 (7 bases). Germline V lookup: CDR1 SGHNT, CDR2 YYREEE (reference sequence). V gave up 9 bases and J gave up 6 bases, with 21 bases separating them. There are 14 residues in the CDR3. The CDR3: CATEGGRRGKTQYF. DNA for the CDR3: TGTGCCACCGAAGGGGGGCGCAGGGGGAAGACCCAGTACTTC. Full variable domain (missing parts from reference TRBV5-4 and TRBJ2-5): ETGVTQSPTHLIKTRGQQVTLRCSSQSGHNTVSWYQQALGQGPQFIFQYYREEENGRGNFPPRFSGLQFPNYSSELNVNALELDDSALYLCATEGGRRGKTQYFGPGTRLLVL.

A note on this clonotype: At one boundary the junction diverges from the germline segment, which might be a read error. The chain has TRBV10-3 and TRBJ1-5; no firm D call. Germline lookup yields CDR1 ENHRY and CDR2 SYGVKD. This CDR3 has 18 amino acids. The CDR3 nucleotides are TGTGCCATCAGTGAGTCGTACACCTCTCGCTATAGCAATCAGCCCCAGGATTTT. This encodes CAISESYTSRYSNQPQDF.

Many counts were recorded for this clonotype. The CDR3 reads CASSGDGLVLTGTDTQYF. The CDR3 DNA reads as TGTGCCAGCAGTGGAGATGGACTTGTCCTCACTGGCACAGATACGCAGTATTTT. J is TRBJ2-3 and V is TRBV28, with D perhaps matching TRBD2 (5 bases). Trimming shortened V by 5 bases and J by 1 base, and 22 bases separated the two germline ends. CDR1 MDHEN and CDR2 SYDVKM come from the germline V gene. The CDR3 sequence is 18 residues long.

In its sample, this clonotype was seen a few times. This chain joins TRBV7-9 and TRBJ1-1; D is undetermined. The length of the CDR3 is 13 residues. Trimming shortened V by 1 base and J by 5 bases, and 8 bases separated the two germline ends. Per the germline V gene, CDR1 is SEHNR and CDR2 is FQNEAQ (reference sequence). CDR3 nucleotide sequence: TGTGCCAGCAGCTTAGTCCCCCAAACTGAAGCTTTCTTT. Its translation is CASSLVPQTEAFF.

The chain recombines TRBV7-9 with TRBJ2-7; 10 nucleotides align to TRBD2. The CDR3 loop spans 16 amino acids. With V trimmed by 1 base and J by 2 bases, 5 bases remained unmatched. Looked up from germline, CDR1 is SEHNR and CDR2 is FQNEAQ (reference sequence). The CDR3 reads CASSLVGLAEPYEQYF. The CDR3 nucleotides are TGTGCCAGCAGCTTAGTAGGACTAGCGGAACCCTACGAGCAGTACTTC.

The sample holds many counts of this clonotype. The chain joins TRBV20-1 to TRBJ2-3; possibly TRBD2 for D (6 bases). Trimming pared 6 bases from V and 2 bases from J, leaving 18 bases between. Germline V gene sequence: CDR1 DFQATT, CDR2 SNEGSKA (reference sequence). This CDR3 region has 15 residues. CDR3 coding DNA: TGCAGTGCGGACAATTCCGGCGGGGACACAGATACGCAGTATTTT. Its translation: CSADNSGGDTDTQYF.